This entry lists 4 T cell receptor beta chains sequenced from one sample in a study of OX40 agonist ivuxolimab in advanced cancers. Profiled with immunoSEQ multiplex PCR; TCRdb holds only in-frame clones, not every one. The table lists 65,000 to 90,000 clones, roughly 84% of them singletons. The sequences come from CD4+ or CD8+ T cells sorted from blood, collected in a trial of the OX40 agonist ivuxolimab. Receptors originate from an adult with an advanced solid tumor such as melanoma, head and neck, liver or kidney cancer.

This chain uses TRBV5-8 with TRBJ2-1; TRBD2 matches at 9 bases. The junction had 5 bases not matched to a gene; V was cut back by 1 base and J by 6 bases. Germline CDR1 SGHTS, CDR2 YDEGEE. This CDR3 spans 15 amino acids. The CDR3, as DNA: TGTGCCAGCAGCTTGTGGTTAGCGGGGGTCAATGAGCAGTTCTTC. Protein: CASSLWLAGVNEQFF.

The chain combines TRBV28 with TRBJ1-2; 7 bases align to TRBD1. Germline V CDR1 and CDR2: MDHEN, SYDVKM. V dropped 8 bases and J dropped 7; count of bases not matched to a gene: 10. This CDR3 contains 13 residues. The CDR3 DNA sequence: TGTGCCAGCCTTCCAAGGGGGCTCAGTGGCTACACCTTC. Its translation: CASLPRGLSGYTF.

CDR3 coding DNA: TGTGCCAGCAGTCCAACTGGGAGCGACAGGGAGAACACAGATACGCAGTATTTT. It codes for CASSPTGSDRENTDTQYF. The V and J genes are TRBV2 and TRBJ2-3, with TRBD1 identical over 7 bases. Germline V CDR1 and CDR2: SNHLY, FYNNEI. Trimming at V came to 5 bases and at J to 2 bases, leaving 16 bases not matched to a gene. The CDR3 runs to 18 residues.

In its sample, this clone was seen once. J is TRBJ2-2 and V is TRBV21-1; TRBD1, the table's D call, lacks a check against the DNA. TRBV21-1 is recorded as a pseudogene. The CDR3 is made up of 15 amino acids. CDR3 DNA sequence: TGTGCCAGCAGCCGCCAGGGACAGAACACCGGGGAGCTGTTTTTT. Its translation is CASSRQGQNTGELFF.